These 23 T cell receptor beta chains were sequenced from one sample in a study of cytomegalovirus exposure and HLA in healthy donors. PCR was performed using 60 Vbeta and 13 Jbeta primers. Generated by immunoSEQ multiplex PCR, the TCRdb table keeps only in-frame clones and is missing some. The top ten hold about 22% of the sample, which has around 20,000 clones, about four fifths seen once. The sample consisted of PBMCs. The receptors originated from a human donor in good health.

The rearrangement uses TRBV7-9 and TRBJ1-1, with 8 bases identical to TRBD1. From germline, CDR1 is SEHNR and CDR2 FQNEAQ (reference sequence). The length of the CDR3 is 14 residues. The ends lost 6 bases at V and 3 bases at J; junction bases unmatched: 6. The CDR3 DNA sequence: TGTGCCAGCAGTCCAGGGGGCTGGGACACTGAAGCTTTCTTT. Translation: CASSPGGWDTEAFF.

The rearrangement joins TRBV6-5 to TRBJ1-5; D gene uncertain. Between the trimmed V and J ends, which lost 0 bases and 1 base, there was a span of 4 bases. The CDR3 has 14 amino acids. Germline V lookup: CDR1 MNHEY, CDR2 SVGAGI. The CDR3 region is CASSYSSSNQPQHF. Written as DNA, the CDR3 is TGTGCCAGCAGTTACTCGAGCAGCAATCAGCCCCAGCATTTT.

This rearrangement joins TRBV6-5 to TRBJ1-1; D ambiguous. V was pared by 2 bases and J by 6 bases, with 7 bases between. Germline CDR1 and CDR2: MNHEY and SVGAGI. The CDR3 is 12 residues long. The CDR3 protein is CASSYPIAEAFF. CDR3 nucleotide sequence: TGTGCCAGCAGTTACCCCATTGCTGAAGCTTTCTTT.

The chain has TRBV28 and TRBJ2-7; 12 positions agree with TRBD2. Germline loops: CDR1 MDHEN, CDR2 SYDVKM. The CDR3 length is 15 residues. V was clipped by 6 bases and J by 5 bases; unmatched bases: 8. The CDR3 DNA follows: TGTGCCAGCAGATGGTCGACTAGCGGGAGCAACGAGCAGTACTTC. Protein: CASRWSTSGSNEQYF.

This clone was observed once. The V gene is TRBV19, the J gene TRBJ1-1; 7 bases fit TRBD1. CDR3 length: 14 residues. V shed 0 bases and J 3 bases; nucleotides not matched to a gene: 1. Germline assignment: CDR1 LNHDA and CDR2 SQIVND (reference sequence). CDR3: CASSIEQGYTEAFF. The CDR3 bases are TGTGCCAGTAGTATAGAACAGGGGTACACTGAAGCTTTCTTT.

DNA for the CDR3: TGTGCCAGCAGCTTAGGGACAGGGGAGCAGTTCTTC. This translates into CASSLGTGEQFF. This rearrangement joins TRBV7-2 to TRBJ2-1, with 8 nucleotides matching TRBD1. V lost 1 base and J lost 10; bases outside the gene matches: 0. This CDR3 is 12 amino acids long. The germline V gene has CDR1 SGHTA and CDR2 FQGNSA.

The genes are TRBV7-9 and TRBJ1-3; D remains ambiguous. This CDR3 contains 15 residues. Germline V lookup: CDR1 SEHNR, CDR2 FQNEAQ (reference sequence). Trimming removed 3 bases at V and 0 bases at J, with 9 bases between. The CDR3 nucleotides are TGTGCCAGCAGCTTTGTCGGGAGCTCTGGAAACACCATATATTTT. As protein: CASSFVGSSGNTIYF.

The J gene is TRBJ1-5, the V gene TRBV5-5; maybe TRBD1 (6 bases). Germline-derived CDR1 and CDR2 are SGHKS and YYEKEE (reference sequence). The CDR3 totals 16 residues. Trimming took off 4 bases at V and 2 bases at J, with 16 bases between the two ends. Written as DNA, the CDR3 is TGTGCCAGCAGCGAACGAGGGGGAAGTGGCAATCAGCCCCAGCATTTT. It translates to CASSERGGSGNQPQHF.

The rearrangement uses TRBV11-2 and TRBJ2-7; 10 bases agree with TRBD2. This CDR3 region has 17 residues. J was trimmed by 1 base and V by 0 bases; bases with no gene match: 6. Germline CDR1 and CDR2: SGHAT and FQNNGV. The CDR3 DNA sequence: TGTGCCAGCAGCTTAGATAATACTAGCGGGGAATCCTACGAGCAGTACTTC. Translated, it gives CASSLDNTSGESYEQYF.

V gene TRBV5-5 combines with J gene TRBJ1-4; 10 bases line up with TRBD1. The length of the CDR3 is 18 residues. The ends lost 4 bases at V and 2 bases at J; junction bases unmatched: 11. Per germline, CDR1 SGHKS and CDR2 YYEKEE (reference sequence). In nucleotides, the CDR3 is TGTGCCAGCAGCCCCGGACGGACAGGGGGAGTTACTAATGAAAAACTGTTTTTT. The encoded protein is CASSPGRTGGVTNEKLFF.

The chain carries TRBV27 and TRBJ2-1; D may be TRBD2 (5 bases). The CDR3 extends over 15 amino acids. Germline CDR1 and CDR2: MNHEY and SMNVEV (reference sequence). The V end was cut by 6 bases, the J end by 7 bases, with 19 bases between. The CDR3 sequence is CASRTRAGPRNEQFF. The CDR3 nucleotides read TGTGCCAGCAGAACTAGAGCCGGGCCACGGAATGAGCAGTTCTTC.

The gene calls are TRBV19 and TRBJ2-3; 8 bases are a match to TRBD1. The CDR3 has 16 residues. J lost 3 bases, V lost 10 bases, and 15 bases had no gene match. Germline V CDR1 and CDR2: LNHDA, SQIVND (reference sequence). The CDR3 is CAINNHDRGRTDTQYF. In DNA form, the CDR3 reads TGTGCCATTAATAACCACGACAGGGGTCGGACAGATACGCAGTATTTT.

The CDR3, as DNA: TGTGCCAGCACCCAGGGAACGATAGCCAAAAACATTCAGTACTTC. This translates into CASTQGTIAKNIQYF. The chain links TRBV5-8 to TRBJ2-4; a weak D match, TRBD1 (5 bases). The ends were cut back, 6 bases at V and 0 bases at J, with 13 bases in the middle. This CDR3 has 15 residues. CDR1 is SGHTS, CDR2 YDEGEE, per germline.

The chain's CDR3 is CASSLQGLLAKNIQYF. CDR3 in DNA: TGCGCCAGCAGCTTACAGGGGCTCCTAGCCAAAAACATTCAGTACTTC. V is TRBV5-1 and J is TRBJ2-4; 7 nucleotides line up with TRBD1. CDR1 and CDR2 from the germline V gene are SGHRS and YFSETQ. V lost 2 bases and J lost 0; bases outside the gene matches: 5. CDR3 length: 16 amino acids.

This chain uses TRBV4-3 with TRBJ1-2; 7 bases are shared with TRBD1. V dropped 4 bases and J dropped 4; count of bases not matched to a gene: 9. This CDR3 is 15 amino acids long. CDR1 is LGHNA and CDR2 is YSLEER in the germline V gene. For the CDR3, the DNA is TGCGCCAGCAGCCTAAGTCGGGACAGAAGCTATGGCTACACCTTC. Residues: CASSLSRDRSYGYTF.

CDR3 in DNA: TGTGCCAGCAGCCGGACAGTAAACACTGAAGCTTTCTTT. It translates to CASSRTVNTEAFF. This chain joins TRBV7-3 and TRBJ1-1, with D possibly matching TRBD1 (6 bases). V was trimmed by 5 bases and J by 2 bases, leaving 9 bases between them. Germline CDR1 is SGHTA and CDR2 is FQGTGA. The CDR3 spans 13 residues.

The V call is TRBV11-1, the J call TRBJ2-7; 7 bases are shared with TRBD1. CDR3 length: 17 amino acids. Trimming took 0 bases from V and 3 from J; bases not matched to a gene: 11. The germline gives CDR1 SGHAT, CDR2 FQDESV (reference sequence). The CDR3: CASSLADRVQICYEQYF. For the CDR3, the DNA is TGTGCCAGCAGCTTAGCCGACAGGGTCCAAATTTGCTACGAGCAGTACTTC.

The rearrangement links TRBV19 to TRBJ1-5; no definite D call. V lost 4 bases and J lost 7, with 17 bases in between. The CDR3 has 15 amino acids. CDR1 is LNHDA, CDR2 SQIVND, per germline (reference sequence). The DNA of the CDR3 is TGTGCCAGTAGTACTAAACGGGAGGAGGGACAGCCCCAGCATTTT. It codes for CASSTKREEGQPQHF.

V and J are TRBV6-6 and TRBJ2-7; 7 bases map to TRBD2. Germline V gives CDR1 MNHNY, CDR2 SVGAGI (reference sequence). This CDR3 comprises 16 residues. Unmatched junction bases numbered 15, after V lost 6 bases and J lost 4 bases. The CDR3 protein is CASRNREPSGCYEQYF. CDR3 in DNA: TGTGCCAGCAGAAACCGGGAGCCTAGCGGTTGTTACGAGCAGTACTTC.

The rearrangement links TRBV5-6 to TRBJ2-7; 11 nucleotides match TRBD1. CDR3 length: 16 amino acids. Losses at the gene ends were 4 bases for V and 0 bases for J; bases not matched to a gene: 6. Looked up from germline, CDR1 is SGHDT and CDR2 is YYEEEE. Here the CDR3 reads CASSRDRGGRSYEQYF. DNA for the CDR3: TGTGCCAGCAGCCGGGACAGGGGGGGGCGCTCCTACGAGCAGTACTTC. Using reference TRBV5-6 and TRBJ2-7 for the parts outside the CDR3, the full variable domain is DAGVTQSPTHLIKTRGQQVTLRCSPKSGHDTVSWYQQALGQGPQFIFQYYEEEERQRGNFPDRFSGHQFPNYSSELNVNALLLGDSALYLCASSRDRGGRSYEQYFGPGTRLTVT.

The V and J genes are TRBV18 and TRBJ1-2, with 8 bases lining up with TRBD1. The V gene end was trimmed by 3 bases and the J gene end by 7 bases; junction bases not matched to a gene: 7. Germline V gene data show CDR1 as KGHSH and CDR2 as LQKENI. The CDR3 has 14 amino acids. For the CDR3, the DNA is TGTGCCAGCTCACCGAGCCAGGGGGCGCTTGGCTACACCTTC. Translating it yields CASSPSQGALGYTF.

The chain recombines TRBV5-1 with TRBJ2-3; D possibly corresponds to TRBD1 (6 bases). CDR1 and CDR2 (germline): SGHRS, YFSETQ. The V and J ends lost 4 bases and 2 bases respectively, with 23 bases between them. The CDR3 has 18 residues. CDR3: CASSVPGHGEPYTDTQYF. The CDR3 nucleotides read TGCGCCAGCAGCGTTCCGGGACACGGAGAACCCTACACAGATACGCAGTATTTT.

The chain carries TRBV30 and TRBJ2-1; 10 bases map to TRBD1. The junction had 2 bases not matched to a gene; V was cut back by 3 bases and J by 12 bases. CDR1 and CDR2 from the germline V gene are GTSNPN and SVGIG (reference sequence). The CDR3 is made up of 11 amino acids. The CDR3: CAWRTGGGQFF. CDR3 coding DNA: TGTGCCTGGAGGACAGGGGGCGGGCAGTTCTTC.